The clone carrying this TCR beta chain was recorded a few times. V was cut by 3 bases and J by 8 bases, with 7 bases left in between. CDR1 and CDR2 from the germline V gene are DFQATT and SNEGSKA (reference sequence). CDR3 length: 10 residues. This record belongs to a study of identical twins. Using its own MiXCR run on the 5' RACE reads, TCRdb lists one record per CDR3 protein. This table holds approximately 600,000 distinct CDR3 sequences, 7% to 7.5% found once. These data were also reused for a study on yellow fever vaccine responses in identical twins. From that paper: Twins reportedly appeared to share part of their vaccine T cell response while keeping part individual.

Sequenced input: PBMCs. The sequence came from a young woman in good health. The chain joins TRBV20-1 to TRBJ1-1, with D hard to call. The CDR3 here is CSASPVEAFF. The CDR3 bases are TGCAGTGCTAGCCCGGTCGAAGCTTTCTTT.